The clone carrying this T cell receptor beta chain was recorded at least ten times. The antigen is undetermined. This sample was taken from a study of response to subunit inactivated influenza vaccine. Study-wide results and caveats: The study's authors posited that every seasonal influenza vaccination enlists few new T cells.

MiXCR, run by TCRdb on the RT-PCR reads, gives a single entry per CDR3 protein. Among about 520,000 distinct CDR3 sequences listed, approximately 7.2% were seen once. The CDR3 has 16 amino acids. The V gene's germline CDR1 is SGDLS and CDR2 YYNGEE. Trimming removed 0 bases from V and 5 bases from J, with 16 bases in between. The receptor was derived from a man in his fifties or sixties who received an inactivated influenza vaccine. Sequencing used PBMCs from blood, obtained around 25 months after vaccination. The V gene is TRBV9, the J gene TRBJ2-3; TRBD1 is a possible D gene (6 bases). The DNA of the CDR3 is TGTGCCAGCAGCGTAGGTTCACAGGGAATAATAGATACGCAGTATTTT. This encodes CASSVGSQGIIDTQYF.